This T cell receptor (beta chain) was identified in a study of blood T cell repertoires in COVID-19. Overall study context: T cells, B-cell-depleted T cells, or PBMCs provided the cDNA or gDNA that served as material.

Per the germline V gene, CDR1 is MGHRA and CDR2 is YSYEKL. The V and J ends lost 3 bases and 2 bases respectively, with 10 bases between them. The CDR3 runs 15 residues. Sequencing was performed with immunoSEQ multiplex PCR; in TCRdb, only in-frame clones are kept and a portion is missing. The table lists approximately 150,000 clones, 60% to 85% of them singletons, with 16% in the top ten. In this sample, this clone turned up once. Sequencing used peripheral blood. The V call is TRBV4-1, the J call TRBJ2-2; a possible D gene is TRBD1 (5 bases). The origin of this receptor is a middle-aged man with acute or convalescent COVID-19. The CDR3 sequence is CASSQAQGNTGELFF. For the CDR3, the DNA is TGCGCCAGCAGCCAGGCCCAGGGTAACACCGGGGAGCTGTTTTTT.